A selection of T cell receptor beta chains follows, all from one sample in a study of cytomegalovirus exposure and HLA in healthy donors. TCRdb keeps only in-frame clones here, not all; method: immunoSEQ multiplex PCR. The data show 120,000 or so clones, with approximately 69% seen just once and approximately 4% held by the top ten. The sample consisted of PBMCs. These receptor sequences come from a man aged 40-49 years in good health and CMV-seropositive. The CDR3 runs from the conserved cysteine through the conserved F or W. Each record gives: J gene, V gene, CDR3 protein.

>TRBJ2-7|TRBV19
CASGRGYEQYF
>TRBJ1-4|TRBV28
CASGNQGSNEKLFF
>TRBJ2-7|TRBV27
CASTGLAGGEQYF
>TRBJ2-1|TRBV10-3
CAISGGSSSYNEQFF
>TRBJ2-7|TRBV2
CASRPDGVSYEQYF
>TRBJ2-1|TRBV5-6
CASSAGLVAGPNEQFF
>TRBJ2-7|TRBV28
CASSLSSPHEQYF
>TRBJ1-5|TRBV7-2
CASTLPGVGNQPQHF
>TRBJ2-7|TRBV11-1
CASSLLQGAPYEQYF
>TRBJ2-6|TRBV23-1
CASSQLRGTASFPGANVLTF
>TRBJ2-1|TRBV6-5
CASSWTSVSSNEQFF
>TRBJ2-1|TRBV6-4
CASSEVAGVGSNEQFF
>TRBJ2-7|TRBV9
CASSVEGYEQYF
>.|TRBV4-3
CASSEVTSASYEQYF
>TRBJ1-3|TRBV28
CASSPLRGTGGGDLLGNTIYF
>TRBJ2-3|TRBV10-1
CASSESRILSDTQYF
>TRBJ2-7|TRBV19
CASSMWGESYEQYF
>TRBJ1-2|TRBV4-2
CASSQEDRAGNYGYTF
>TRBJ2-1|TRBV30
CAWSSAGGADYNEQFF
>TRBJ2-5|TRBV4-1
CASSLHRGNQETQYF
>TRBJ2-7|TRBV7-2
CASSVSGNPTYEQYF
>TRBJ1-1|TRBV29-1
CSVAWNTEAFF
>TRBJ1-1|TRBV15
CATSRDLRGFDTEAFF
>TRBJ1-1|TRBV12-5
CASGKSLGQNTEAFF
>TRBJ1-5|TRBV10-3
CAIRGQGDQPQHF
>TRBJ1-1|TRBV9
CASSEDGVASAFF
>.|TRBV29-1
CSFTGQANYEQYF
>TRBJ2-5|TRBV7-9
CASSLQQGTQETQYF
>TRBJ1-1|TRBV19
CASSIVAAEAFF
>TRBJ1-1|TRBV6-5
CASSYSYKNTEAFF
>TRBJ2-7|TRBV5-6
CASSYSGTGLYEQYF
>TRBJ2-7|TRBV4-2
CASSQGSSEQYF
>TRBJ1-2|TRBV29-1
CSVPSTGGIGYGYTF
>TRBJ2-1|TRBV5-4
CASSLAIAASSYNEQFF
>TRBJ2-5|TRBV6-5
CASSSLLQGNQETQYF
>TRBJ2-7|TRBV28
CASSRIYEQYF
>TRBJ2-7|TRBV27
CASSLLGAYEQYF
>TRBJ1-1|TRBV7-6
CASSLAPDYTEAFF
>TRBJ2-7|TRBV5-4
CASSLQGEVSEQYF
>TRBJ2-1|TRBV19
CASSLRGNYNEQFF
>TRBJ1-1|TRBV9
CASSVDRGVTEAFF
>TRBJ2-7|TRBV15
CATSKGESPYEQYF
>TRBJ2-7|TRBV7-2
CASSSRTSGGRYEQYF
>TRBJ1-1|TRBV2
CATRGGGEGSEAFF
>TRBJ2-5|TRBV5-1
CASSLVMYKETQYF